Listed here is a single TCR gamma chain. The DNA is omitted, as the CDR3 cannot be located on it reliably, and the CDR3 follows TCRdb's listing. The data were taken from a study of gamma delta lymphoproliferative disorders and STAT genes. PBMCs from patients and controls supplied the genomic DNA for sequencing. The CDR3 comprises 18 residues, both ends counted. TCRdb fed the multiplex PCR reads into CATT to redo clone calling. The sample includes hundreds of gamma-chain clones, roughly 27% of them seen just once. The receptor comes from a human donor in good health. Here the V gene is TRGV10, but the J gene went uncalled. TRGV10 is assigned to the ORF class and has an uncertain function. Specimen: blood. CDR3 sequence reads: CAAWDIIIRNSLAVEQHF.